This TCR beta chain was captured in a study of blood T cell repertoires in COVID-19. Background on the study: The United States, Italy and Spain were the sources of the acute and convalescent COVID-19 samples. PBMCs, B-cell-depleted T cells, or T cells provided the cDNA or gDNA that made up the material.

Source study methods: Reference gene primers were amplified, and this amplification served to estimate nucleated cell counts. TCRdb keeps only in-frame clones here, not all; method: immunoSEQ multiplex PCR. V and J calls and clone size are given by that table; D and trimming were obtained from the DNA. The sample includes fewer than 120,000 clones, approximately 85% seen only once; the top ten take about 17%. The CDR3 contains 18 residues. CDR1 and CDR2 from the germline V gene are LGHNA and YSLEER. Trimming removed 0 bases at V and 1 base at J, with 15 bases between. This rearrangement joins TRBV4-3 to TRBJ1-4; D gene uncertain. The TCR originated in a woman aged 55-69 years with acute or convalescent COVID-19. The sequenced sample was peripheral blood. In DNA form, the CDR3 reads TGCGCCAGCAGCCAAGACGTTAGGAGCTCCCGAACTAATGAAAAACTGTTTTTT. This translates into CASSQDVRSSRTNEKLFF.